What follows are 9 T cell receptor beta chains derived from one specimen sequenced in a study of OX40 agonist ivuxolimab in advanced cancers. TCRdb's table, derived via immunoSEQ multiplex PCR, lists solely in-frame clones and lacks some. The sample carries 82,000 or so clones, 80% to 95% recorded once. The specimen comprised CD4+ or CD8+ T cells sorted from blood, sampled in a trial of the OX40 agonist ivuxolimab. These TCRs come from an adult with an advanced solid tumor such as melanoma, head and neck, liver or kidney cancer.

The CDR3 coding sequence is TGTGCCAGCAGTGATTGGCAGGCCGGGCACGAGCAGTACTTC. Translating it yields CASSDWQAGHEQYF. The chain combines TRBV25-1 with TRBJ2-7; the D is unclear. V was cut by 3 bases and J by 5 bases, with 14 bases left in between. Germline CDR1 reads MGHDK; CDR2 reads SYGVNS. The CDR3 contains 14 residues.

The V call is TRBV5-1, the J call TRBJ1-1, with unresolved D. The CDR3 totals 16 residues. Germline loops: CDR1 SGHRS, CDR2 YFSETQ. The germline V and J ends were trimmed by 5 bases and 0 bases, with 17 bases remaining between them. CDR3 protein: CASRPSLGSLNTEAFF. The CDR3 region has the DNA TGCGCCAGCAGGCCCAGTCTCGGCAGCCTGAACACTGAAGCTTTCTTT. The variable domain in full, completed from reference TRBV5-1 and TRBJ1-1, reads KAGVTQTPRYLIKTRGQQVTLSCSPISGHRSVSWYQQTPGQGLQFLFEYFSETQRNKGNFPGRFSGRQFSNSRSEMNVSTLELGDSALYLCASRPSLGSLNTEAFFGQGTRLTVV.

CDR3 in amino acids: CASCRQGVTNEKLFF. The CDR3 DNA is TGTGCCAGCTGCCGACAGGGAGTAACTAATGAAAAACTGTTTTTT. This chain uses TRBV19 with TRBJ1-4; 7 bases map to TRBD1. V was clipped by 9 bases and J by 1 base; unmatched bases: 8. Germline V gives CDR1 LNHDA, CDR2 SQIVND (reference sequence). CDR3 length equals 15 residues.

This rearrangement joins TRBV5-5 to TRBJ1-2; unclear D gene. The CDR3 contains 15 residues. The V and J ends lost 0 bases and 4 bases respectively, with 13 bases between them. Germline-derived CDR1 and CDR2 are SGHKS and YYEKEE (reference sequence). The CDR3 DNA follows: TGTGCCAGCAGCTTGGGAGGGATTCGGAGCTATGGCTACACCTTC. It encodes CASSLGGIRSYGYTF.

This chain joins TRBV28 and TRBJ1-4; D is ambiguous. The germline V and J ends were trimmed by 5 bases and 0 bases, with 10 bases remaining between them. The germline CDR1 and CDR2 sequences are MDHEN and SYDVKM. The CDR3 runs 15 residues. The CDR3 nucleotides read TGTGCCAGCAGTCCCAACACTGCAACTAATGAAAAACTGTTTTTT. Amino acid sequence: CASSPNTATNEKLFF.

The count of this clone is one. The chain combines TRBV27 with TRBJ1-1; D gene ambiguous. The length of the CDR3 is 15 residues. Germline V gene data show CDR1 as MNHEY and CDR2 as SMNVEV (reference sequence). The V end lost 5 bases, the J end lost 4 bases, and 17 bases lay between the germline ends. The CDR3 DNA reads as TGTGCCAGCAGTCTATGGTCGGTAAGCGGCACTGAAGCTTTCTTT. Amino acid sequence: CASSLWSVSGTEAFF.

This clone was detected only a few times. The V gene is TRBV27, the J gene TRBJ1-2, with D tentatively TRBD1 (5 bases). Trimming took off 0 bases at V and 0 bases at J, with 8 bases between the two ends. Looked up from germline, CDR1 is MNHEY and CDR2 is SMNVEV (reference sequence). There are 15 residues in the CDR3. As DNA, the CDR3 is TGTGCCAGCAGTTTATCGACAGCAGCTAACTATGGCTACACCTTC. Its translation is CASSLSTAANYGYTF.

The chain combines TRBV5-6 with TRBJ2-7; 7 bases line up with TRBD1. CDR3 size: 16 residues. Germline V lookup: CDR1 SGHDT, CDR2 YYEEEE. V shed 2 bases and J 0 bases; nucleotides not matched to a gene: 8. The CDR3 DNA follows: TGTGCCAGCAGCTTAGGGGACAGACCTAGCTCCTACGAGCAGTACTTC. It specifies CASSLGDRPSSYEQYF.

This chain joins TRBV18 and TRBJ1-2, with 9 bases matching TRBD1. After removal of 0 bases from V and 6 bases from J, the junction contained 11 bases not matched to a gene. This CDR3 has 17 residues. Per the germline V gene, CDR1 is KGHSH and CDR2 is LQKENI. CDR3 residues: CASSPPIGTGQWHGYTF. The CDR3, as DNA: TGTGCCAGCTCACCACCAATAGGGACAGGGCAGTGGCATGGCTACACCTTC.